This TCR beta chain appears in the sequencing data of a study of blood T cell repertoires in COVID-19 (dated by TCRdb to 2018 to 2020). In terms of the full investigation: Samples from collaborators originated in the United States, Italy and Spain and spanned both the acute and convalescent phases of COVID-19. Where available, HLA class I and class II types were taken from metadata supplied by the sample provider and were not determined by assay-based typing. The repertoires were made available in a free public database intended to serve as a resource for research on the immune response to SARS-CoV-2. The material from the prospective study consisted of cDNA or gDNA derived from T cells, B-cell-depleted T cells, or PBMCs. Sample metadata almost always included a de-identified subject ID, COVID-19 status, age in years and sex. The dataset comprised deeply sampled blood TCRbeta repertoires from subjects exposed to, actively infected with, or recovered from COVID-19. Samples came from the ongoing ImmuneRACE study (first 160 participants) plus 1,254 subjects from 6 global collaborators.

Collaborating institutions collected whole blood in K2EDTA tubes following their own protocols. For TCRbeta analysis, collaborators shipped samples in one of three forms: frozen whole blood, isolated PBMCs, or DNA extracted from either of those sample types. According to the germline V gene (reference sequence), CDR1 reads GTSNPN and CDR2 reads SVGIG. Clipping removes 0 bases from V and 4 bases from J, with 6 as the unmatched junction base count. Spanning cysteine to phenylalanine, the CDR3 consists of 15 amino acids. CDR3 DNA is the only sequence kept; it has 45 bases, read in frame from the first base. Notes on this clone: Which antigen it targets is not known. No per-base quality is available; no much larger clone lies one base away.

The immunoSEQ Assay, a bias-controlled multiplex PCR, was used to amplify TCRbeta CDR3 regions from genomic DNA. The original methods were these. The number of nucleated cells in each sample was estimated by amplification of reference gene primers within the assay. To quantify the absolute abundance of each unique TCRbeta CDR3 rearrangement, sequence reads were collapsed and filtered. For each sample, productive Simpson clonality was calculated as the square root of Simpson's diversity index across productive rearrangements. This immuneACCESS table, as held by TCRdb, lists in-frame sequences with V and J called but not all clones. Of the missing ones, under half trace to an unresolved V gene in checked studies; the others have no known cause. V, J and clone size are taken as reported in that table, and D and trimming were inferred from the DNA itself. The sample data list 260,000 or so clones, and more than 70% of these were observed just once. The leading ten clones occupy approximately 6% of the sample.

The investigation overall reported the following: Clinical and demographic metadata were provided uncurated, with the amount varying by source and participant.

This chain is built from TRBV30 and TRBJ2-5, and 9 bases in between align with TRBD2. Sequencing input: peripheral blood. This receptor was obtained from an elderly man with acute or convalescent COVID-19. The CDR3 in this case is CAWSVLRGGGETQYF. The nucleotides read TGTGCCTGGAGTGTTTTGCGGGGGGGCGGAGAGACCCAGTACTTC.